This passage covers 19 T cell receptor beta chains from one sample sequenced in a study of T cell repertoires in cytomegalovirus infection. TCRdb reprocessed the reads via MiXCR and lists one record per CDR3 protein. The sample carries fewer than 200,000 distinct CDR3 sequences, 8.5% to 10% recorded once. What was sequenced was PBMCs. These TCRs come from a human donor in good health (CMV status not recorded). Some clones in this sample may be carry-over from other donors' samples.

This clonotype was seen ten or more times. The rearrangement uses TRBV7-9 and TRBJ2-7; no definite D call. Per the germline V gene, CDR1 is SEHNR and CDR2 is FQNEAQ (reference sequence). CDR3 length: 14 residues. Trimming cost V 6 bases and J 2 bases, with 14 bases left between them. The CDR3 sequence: CASSSVLNTYEQYF. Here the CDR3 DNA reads TGTGCCAGCAGTTCCGTCCTCAACACCTACGAGCAGTACTTC.

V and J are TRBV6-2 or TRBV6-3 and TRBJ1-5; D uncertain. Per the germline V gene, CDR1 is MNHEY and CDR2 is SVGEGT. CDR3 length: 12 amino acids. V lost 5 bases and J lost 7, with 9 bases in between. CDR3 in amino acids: CASSPPKQPQHF. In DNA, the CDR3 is TGTGCCAGCAGTCCCCCTAAACAGCCCCAGCATTTT.

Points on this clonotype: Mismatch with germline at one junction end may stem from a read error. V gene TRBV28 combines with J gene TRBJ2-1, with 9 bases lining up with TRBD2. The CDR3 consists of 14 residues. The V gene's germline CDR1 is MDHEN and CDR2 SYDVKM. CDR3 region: CASSSLFSGTSLTF. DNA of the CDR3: TGTGCCAGCAGTTCTCTCTTTTCGGGGACTAGCCTAACTTTC.

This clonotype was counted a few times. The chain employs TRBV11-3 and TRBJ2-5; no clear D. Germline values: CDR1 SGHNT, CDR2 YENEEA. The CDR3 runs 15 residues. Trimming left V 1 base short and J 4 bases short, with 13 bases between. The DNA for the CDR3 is TGTGCCAGCAGCTTAGGTATCGGCCCGGGAGAGACCCAGTACTTC. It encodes CASSLGIGPGETQYF.

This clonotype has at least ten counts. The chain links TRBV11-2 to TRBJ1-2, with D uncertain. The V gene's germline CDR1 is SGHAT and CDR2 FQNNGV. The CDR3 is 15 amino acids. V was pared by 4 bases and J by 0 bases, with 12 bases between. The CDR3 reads CASSSLLGSNYGYTF. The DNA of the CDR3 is TGTGCCAGCAGCTCCCTACTGGGTTCTAACTATGGCTACACCTTC.

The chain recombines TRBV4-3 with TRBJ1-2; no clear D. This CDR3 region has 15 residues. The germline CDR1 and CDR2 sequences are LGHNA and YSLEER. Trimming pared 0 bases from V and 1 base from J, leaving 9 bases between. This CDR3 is CASSQDLQRNYGYTF. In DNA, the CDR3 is TGCGCCAGCAGCCAAGATTTACAGCGTAACTATGGCTACACCTTC.

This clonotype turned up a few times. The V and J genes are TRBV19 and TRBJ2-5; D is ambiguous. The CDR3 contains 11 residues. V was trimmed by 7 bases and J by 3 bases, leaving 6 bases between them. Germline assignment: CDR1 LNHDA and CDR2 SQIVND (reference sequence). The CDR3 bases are TGTGCCAGTACGAACGAAGAGACCCAGTACTTC. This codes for CASTNEETQYF. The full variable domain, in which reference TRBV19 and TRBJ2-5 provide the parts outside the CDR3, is DGGITQSPKYLFRKEGQNVTLSCEQNLNHDAMYWYRQDPGQGLRLIYYSQIVNDFQKGDIAEGYSVSREKKESFPLTVTSAQKNPTAFYLCASTNEETQYFGPGTRLLVL.

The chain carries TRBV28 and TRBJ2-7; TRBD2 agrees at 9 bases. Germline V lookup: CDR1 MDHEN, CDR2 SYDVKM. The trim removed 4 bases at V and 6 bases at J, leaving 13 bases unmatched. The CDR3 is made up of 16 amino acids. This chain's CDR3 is CASSSGWTSVRGEQYF. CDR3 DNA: TGTGCCAGCAGTTCAGGCTGGACTAGCGTTCGGGGCGAGCAGTACTTC.

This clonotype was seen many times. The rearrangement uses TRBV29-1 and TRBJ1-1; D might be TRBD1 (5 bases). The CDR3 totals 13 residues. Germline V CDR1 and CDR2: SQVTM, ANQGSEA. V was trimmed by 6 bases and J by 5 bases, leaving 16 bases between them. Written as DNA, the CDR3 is TGCAGCGTGTCGGCAGGGATCGGAACTGAAGCTTTCTTT. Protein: CSVSAGIGTEAFF.

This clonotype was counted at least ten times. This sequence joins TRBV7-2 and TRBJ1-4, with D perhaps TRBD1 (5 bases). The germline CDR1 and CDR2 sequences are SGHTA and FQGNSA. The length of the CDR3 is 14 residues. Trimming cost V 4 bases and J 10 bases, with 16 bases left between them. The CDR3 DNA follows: TGTGCCAGCAGCTCATCCCGGGACTTTTCAAAACTGTTTTTT. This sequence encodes CASSSSRDFSKLFF.

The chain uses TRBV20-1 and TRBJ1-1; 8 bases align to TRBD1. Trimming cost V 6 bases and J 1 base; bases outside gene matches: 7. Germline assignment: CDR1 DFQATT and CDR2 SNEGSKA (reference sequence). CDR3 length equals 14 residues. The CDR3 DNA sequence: TGCAGTGCCGCGGTAGGACAGGGGAACACTGAAGCTTTCTTT. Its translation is CSAAVGQGNTEAFF.

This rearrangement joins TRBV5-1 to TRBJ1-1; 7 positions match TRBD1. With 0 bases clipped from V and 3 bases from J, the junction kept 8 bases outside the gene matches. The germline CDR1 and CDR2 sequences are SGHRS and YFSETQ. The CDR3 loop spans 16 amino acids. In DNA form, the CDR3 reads TGCGCCAGCAGCTTGGATGCAGGGGGAATATACACTGAAGCTTTCTTT. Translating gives CASSLDAGGIYTEAFF.

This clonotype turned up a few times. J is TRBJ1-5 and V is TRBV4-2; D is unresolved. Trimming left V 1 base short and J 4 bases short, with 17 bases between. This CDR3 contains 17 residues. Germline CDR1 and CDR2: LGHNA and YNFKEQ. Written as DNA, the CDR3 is TGTGCCAGCAGCCAAGCGATGAGAGGAAGTTCAAATCAGCCCCAGCATTTT. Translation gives CASSQAMRGSSNQPQHF.

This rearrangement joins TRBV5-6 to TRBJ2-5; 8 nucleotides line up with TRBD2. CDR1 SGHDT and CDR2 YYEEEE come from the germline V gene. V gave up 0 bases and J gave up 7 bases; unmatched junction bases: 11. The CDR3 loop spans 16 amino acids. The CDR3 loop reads CASSLAGRGGSGTQYF. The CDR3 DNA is TGTGCCAGCAGCTTGGCCGGACGGGGGGGCAGCGGGACCCAGTACTTC.

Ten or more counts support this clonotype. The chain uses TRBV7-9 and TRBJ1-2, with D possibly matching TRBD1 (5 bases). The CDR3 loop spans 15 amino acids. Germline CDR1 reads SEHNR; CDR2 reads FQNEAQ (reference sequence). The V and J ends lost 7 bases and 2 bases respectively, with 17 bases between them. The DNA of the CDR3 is TGTGCCAGCAACATGGGGCTGGAGAAGAACTATGGCTACACCTTC. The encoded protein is CASNMGLEKNYGYTF.

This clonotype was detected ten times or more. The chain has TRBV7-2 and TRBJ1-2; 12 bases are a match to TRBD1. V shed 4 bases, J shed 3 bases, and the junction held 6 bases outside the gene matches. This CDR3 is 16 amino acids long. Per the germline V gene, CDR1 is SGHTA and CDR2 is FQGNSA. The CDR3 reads CASSSPGQGAHYGYTF. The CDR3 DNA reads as TGTGCCAGCAGCTCCCCGGGACAGGGGGCCCACTATGGCTACACCTTC.

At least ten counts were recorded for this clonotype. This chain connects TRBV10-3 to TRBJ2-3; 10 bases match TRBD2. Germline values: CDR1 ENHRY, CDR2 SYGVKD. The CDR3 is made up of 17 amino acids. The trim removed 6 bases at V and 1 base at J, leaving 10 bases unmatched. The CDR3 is CAISESGTSGGTDTQYF. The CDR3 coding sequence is TGTGCCATCAGCGAATCGGGTACTAGCGGGGGCACAGATACGCAGTATTTT.

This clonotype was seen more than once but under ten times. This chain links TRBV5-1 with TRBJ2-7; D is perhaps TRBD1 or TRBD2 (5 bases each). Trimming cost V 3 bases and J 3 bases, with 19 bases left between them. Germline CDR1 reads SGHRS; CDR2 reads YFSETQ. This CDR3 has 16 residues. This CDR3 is CASSWDGMSLLYEQYF. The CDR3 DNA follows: TGCGCCAGCAGCTGGGACGGGATGTCACTGCTCTACGAGCAGTACTTC.

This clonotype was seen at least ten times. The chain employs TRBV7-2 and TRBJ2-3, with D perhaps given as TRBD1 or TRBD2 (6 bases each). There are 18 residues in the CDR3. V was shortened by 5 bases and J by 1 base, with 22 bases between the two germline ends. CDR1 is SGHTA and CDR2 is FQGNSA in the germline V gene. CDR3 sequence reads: CASSREGLRGRGTDTQYF. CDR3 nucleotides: TGTGCCAGCAGCCGAGAGGGGCTCCGGGGGCGCGGCACAGATACGCAGTATTTT.